These 20 T cell receptor beta chains originate from one sample sequenced in a study of metastatic and nonmetastatic thyroid tumors. All patients were untreated before thyroid surgery. TCRdb re-analyzed the PCR reads using MiXCR. The data show roughly 20,000 clones, 11% seen once. Sequenced input: blood. The receptors were gathered from a female donor with papillary thyroid cancer or a benign thyroid nodule (not recorded which). Some clones in this sample may be carry-over from other donors' samples.

This clone is medium-sized. The chain carries TRBV6-2 or TRBV6-3 and TRBJ1-5; D call uncertain. The V end lost 2 bases, the J end lost 9 bases, and 11 bases lay between the germline ends. The CDR3 spans 13 residues. Germline loops: CDR1 MNHEY, CDR2 SVGEGT. This chain's CDR3 is CASSYGVRSPQHF. CDR3 bases: TGTGCCAGCAGTTACGGGGTTCGTTCGCCCCAGCATTTT.

In regard to this clone: The conserved closing phenylalanine or tryptophan is absent in this CDR3, likely reflecting a read error. J is TRBJ2-7 and V is TRBV6-5, with D maybe TRBD2 (6 bases). CDR1 and CDR2 (germline): MNHEY, SVGAGI. The CDR3 totals 14 residues. The CDR3 DNA reads as TGTTCCAGCAGTTTGGCGGGACCGCCGGAAGAGCAGTACCTC. This translates into CSSSLAGPPEEQYL.

This clone has at least ten counts. This chain joins TRBV11-2 and TRBJ1-6; D unclear. This CDR3 is 14 amino acids long. With 2 bases removed from V and 10 bases from J, the gap between germline ends came to 12 bases. CDR1 SGHAT and CDR2 FQNNGV come from the germline V gene. CDR3 region: CASSLSHSGSPLHF. The CDR3 DNA follows: TGTGCCAGCAGCTTATCACATTCGGGATCACCCCTCCACTTT.

This clone came up many times. The sample holds other DNA sequences that translate to the same CDR3. V usage is TRBV5-5 and J usage is TRBJ2-2; no clear D gene. Germline V CDR1 and CDR2: SGHKS, YYEKEE (reference sequence). The CDR3 contains 11 residues. The ends were cut back, 4 bases at V and 8 bases at J, with 6 bases in the middle. The DNA for the CDR3 is TGTGCCAGCAGCGTCCTAGGGGAGCTGTTTTTT. This encodes CASSVLGELFF.

This clone was picked up many times. The rearrangement uses TRBV10-3 and TRBJ1-1; D may be TRBD1 (6 bases). There are 15 residues in the CDR3. Germline CDR1 and CDR2: ENHRY and SYGVKD. V shed 4 bases and J shed 4 bases, with 16 bases lying between them. CDR3 region: CAISGGQGAGTEAFF. The CDR3 DNA reads TGTGCCATCAGTGGGGGGCAGGGAGCAGGCACTGAAGCTTTCTTT.

This clone has at least ten counts. The V and J genes are TRBV5-1 and TRBJ1-1, with D unresolved. Germline assignment: CDR1 SGHRS and CDR2 YFSETQ. The CDR3 loop spans 16 amino acids. Trimming shortened V by 1 base and J by 2 bases, and 15 bases separated the two germline ends. This chain's CDR3 is CASSLNPRTGNTEAFF. As DNA, the CDR3 is TGCGCCAGCAGCTTGAACCCACGGACGGGTAACACTGAAGCTTTCTTT. Full variable domain (missing parts from reference TRBV5-1 and TRBJ1-1): KAGVTQTPRYLIKTRGQQVTLSCSPISGHRSVSWYQQTPGQGLQFLFEYFSETQRNKGNFPGRFSGRQFSNSRSEMNVSTLELGDSALYLCASSLNPRTGNTEAFFGQGTRLTVV.

This clone was picked up many times. CDR3 in amino acids: CASSATNYGYTF. The CDR3 nucleotides are TGTGCCAGCAGCGCTACTAACTATGGCTACACCTTC. The V call is TRBV5-4, the J call TRBJ1-2, with D uncertain. The length of the CDR3 is 12 residues. V dropped 4 bases and J dropped 0 bases, with 4 bases sitting between them. Germline CDR1 is SGHNT and CDR2 is YYREEE (reference sequence). Drawing the rest from reference TRBV5-4 and TRBJ1-2, the complete variable domain is ETGVTQSPTHLIKTRGQQVTLRCSSQSGHNTVSWYQQALGQGPQFIFQYYREEENGRGNFPPRFSGLQFPNYSSELNVNALELDDSALYLCASSATNYGYTFGSGTRLTVV.

This clone has a count of ten or more. The chain combines TRBV11-1 with TRBJ2-1; no reliable D call. Germline values: CDR1 SGHAT, CDR2 FQDESV (reference sequence). V shed 2 bases and J shed 8 bases, with 10 bases lying between them. CDR3 length equals 13 residues. The CDR3 nucleotides are TGTGCCAGCAGCTTAACCCCAAGCGATGAGCAGTTCTTC. Translation: CASSLTPSDEQFF.

This clone was counted many times. The CDR3 nucleotides read TGTGCCACCAGCAGATCTCGGACAGGGTCCAATGAGCAGTTCTTC. This encodes CATSRSRTGSNEQFF. V usage is TRBV15 and J usage is TRBJ2-1, with 8 bases that match TRBD1. CDR3 length: 15 residues. Trimming took 2 bases from V and 6 from J; bases not matched to a gene: 6. Per the germline V gene, CDR1 is LNHNV and CDR2 is YYDKDF (reference sequence).

A few counts support this clone. This chain uses TRBV9 with TRBJ2-5, with 7 positions matching TRBD1. In germline, CDR1 is SGDLS, CDR2 YYNGEE. Trimming took 4 bases from V and 5 from J; bases not matched to a gene: 5. This CDR3 has 13 amino acids. Here the CDR3 reads CASSLGGLETQYF. In nucleotides, the CDR3 is TGTGCCAGCAGCCTAGGGGGCCTTGAGACCCAGTACTTC.

V is TRBV11-2 and J is TRBJ2-2; D might be TRBD1 or TRBD2, each matching 5 bases. Germline loops: CDR1 SGHAT, CDR2 FQNNGV. The CDR3 is made up of 16 amino acids. V shed 6 bases and J shed 6 bases, with 20 bases lying between them. In DNA, the CDR3 is TGTGCCAGCAGTATAGGAGTGGGGGTAATCCCCGGGGAGCTGTTTTTT. This translates into CASSIGVGVIPGELFF.

This clone rates as medium-sized (0.01 to 0.1%). The V gene is TRBV6-1, the J gene TRBJ2-6; D is undetermined. The V and J ends lost 1 base and 3 bases respectively, with 4 bases between them. Per the germline V gene, CDR1 is MNHNS and CDR2 is SASEGT. The CDR3 is 14 amino acids. The CDR3, as DNA: TGTGCCAGCAGTGAAGTTGGTGGGGCCAACGTCCTGACTTTC. It codes for CASSEVGGANVLTF.

This clone was seen repeatedly, ten times or more. This CDR3 is CASSQESFRDGKETQYF. CDR3 coding DNA: TGCGCCAGCAGCCAAGAAAGCTTCCGGGACGGAAAAGAGACCCAGTACTTC. V usage is TRBV4-1 and J usage is TRBJ2-5; either TRBD1 or TRBD2 may fit D (5 bases each). Germline V gene lookup returns CDR1 MGHRA and CDR2 YSYEKL. This CDR3 spans 17 amino acids. V lost 0 bases, J lost 3 bases, and 17 bases lay in between.

This clone was recorded many times. The J gene is TRBJ2-1, the V gene TRBV6-2 or TRBV6-3, with D possibly matching TRBD2 (5 bases). The V end lost 2 bases, the J end lost 2 bases, and 22 bases lay between the germline ends. Germline values: CDR1 MNHEY, CDR2 SVGEGT. This CDR3 is built from 19 residues. CDR3 nucleotides: TGTGCCAGCAGTTACAATGGAAGTCCGGGAACAAGTCCCTACAATGAGCAGTTCTTC. Protein sequence: CASSYNGSPGTSPYNEQFF.

This clone was detected a few times. Lacking the conserved final phenylalanine or tryptophan, this CDR3 likely reflects a read error. This chain connects TRBV27 to TRBJ2-2, with D perhaps TRBD2 (6 bases). The CDR3 covers 15 residues. V was pared by 2 bases and J by 4 bases, with 11 bases between. Germline-derived CDR1 and CDR2 are MNHEY and SMNVEV (reference sequence). DNA for the CDR3: TGTGCCAGCAGTTTACGGGGGTCGGGCACCGGGGAGCTGTTTTCT. Its translation: CASSLRGSGTGELFS.

This clone came up many times. This sequence joins TRBV7-2 and TRBJ2-3; D perhaps matches TRBD2 (6 bases). The germline V and J ends were trimmed by 4 bases and 2 bases, with 13 bases remaining between them. The CDR3 runs to 15 residues. The V gene's germline CDR1 is SGHTA and CDR2 FQGNSA. CDR3 DNA: TGTGCCAGCAGCTCTCCACTAGCAGCCACAGATACGCAGTATTTT. This translates into CASSSPLAATDTQYF.

Many counts were recorded for this clone. The rearrangement joins TRBV7-2 to TRBJ1-2; D call uncertain. CDR1 SGHTA and CDR2 FQGNSA come from the germline V gene. V lost 5 bases and J 4 bases, leaving 11 bases between the germline ends. This CDR3 is built from 13 residues. CDR3 DNA sequence: TGTGCCAGCAGCCCAACGACCGGCTATGGCTACACCTTC. Translated, it gives CASSPTTGYGYTF. The entire variable domain, with the rest obtained from reference TRBV7-2 and TRBJ1-2, is as follows: GAGVSQSPSNKVTEKGKDVELRCDPISGHTALYWYRQSLGQGLEFLIYFQGNSAPDKSGLPSDRFSAERTGGSVSTLTIQRTQQEDSAVYLCASSPTTGYGYTFGSGTRLTVV.

This clone has more than one count but fewer than ten. The chain couples TRBV9 to TRBJ1-1, with D maybe TRBD1 (5 bases). CDR3 size: 15 residues. V was trimmed by 2 bases and J by 5 bases, leaving 16 bases between them. Per the germline V gene, CDR1 is SGDLS and CDR2 is YYNGEE. The CDR3 nucleotides read TGTGCCAGCAGCGTGTCCGACACCTCAGGGACTGAAGCTTTCTTT. It translates to CASSVSDTSGTEAFF.

On this clone itself: One junction end disagrees with the germline gene, perhaps due to a read error. Other DNA sequences in this sample translate to the same CDR3. The genes are TRBV2 and TRBJ2-3; D may match TRBD1 or TRBD2 (7 bases each). The V gene's germline CDR1 is SNHLY and CDR2 FYNNEI. The CDR3 extends over 14 amino acids. CDR3 residues: CARGGRVSRDTQYF. In DNA form, the CDR3 reads TGCGCCAGGGGGGGAAGGGTCAGTAGAGATACTCAGTATTTT.

This clone was seen ten or more times. The chain links TRBV15 to TRBJ1-2; the D is unclear. The germline V gene has CDR1 LNHNV and CDR2 YYDKDF (reference sequence). CDR3 length: 13 amino acids. V was shortened by 1 base and J by 2 bases, with 5 bases between the two germline ends. CDR3 amino acids: CATSRGRNYGYTF. The CDR3 DNA is TGTGCCACCAGCAGAGGAAGAAACTATGGCTACACCTTC.